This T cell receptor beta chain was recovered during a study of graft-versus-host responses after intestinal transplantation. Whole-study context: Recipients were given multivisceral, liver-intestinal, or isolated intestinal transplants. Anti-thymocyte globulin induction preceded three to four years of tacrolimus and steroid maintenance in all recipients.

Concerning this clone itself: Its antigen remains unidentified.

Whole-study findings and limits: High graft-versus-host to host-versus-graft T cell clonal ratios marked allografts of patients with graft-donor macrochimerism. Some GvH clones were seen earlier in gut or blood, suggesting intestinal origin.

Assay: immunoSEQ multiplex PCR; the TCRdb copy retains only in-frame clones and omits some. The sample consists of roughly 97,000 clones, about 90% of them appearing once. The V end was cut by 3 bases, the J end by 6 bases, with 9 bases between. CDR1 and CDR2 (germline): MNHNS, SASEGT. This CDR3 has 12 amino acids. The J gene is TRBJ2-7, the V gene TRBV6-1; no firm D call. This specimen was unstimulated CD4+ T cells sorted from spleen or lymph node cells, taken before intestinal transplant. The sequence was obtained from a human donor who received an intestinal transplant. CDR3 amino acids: CASSEAVSEQYF. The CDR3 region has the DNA TGTGCCAGCAGTGAGGCTGTCTCCGAGCAGTACTTC.